Reported below is one T cell receptor (beta chain). CDR3 length: 15 amino acids. The V and J ends lost 2 bases and 0 bases respectively, with 11 bases between them. Looked up from germline, CDR1 is GTSNPN and CDR2 is SVGIG (reference sequence). This record belongs to a study of blood T cell repertoires in COVID-19. Background on the study: Some COVID-19 samples were acute and others convalescent; all came from the United States, Italy and Spain. From T cells, B-cell-depleted T cells, or PBMCs came the material, which was cDNA or gDNA.

As originally analysed: From reference gene primer amplification, estimates of nucleated cell counts were derived. Assay: immunoSEQ multiplex PCR; the TCRdb copy retains only in-frame clones and omits some. That table furnishes V, J and clone size, whereas the DNA furnished D and trimming. The sample includes a few hundred thousand clones, around 84% of them seen just once. Sequencing used peripheral blood. The chain recombines TRBV30 with TRBJ2-1; D gene uncertain. This clonotype was obtained from a middle-aged man who had recovered from COVID-19. The DNA for the CDR3 is TGTGCCTGGAGTACCTTAAGCCGCTCCTACAATGAGCAGTTCTTC. This codes for CAWSTLSRSYNEQFF.